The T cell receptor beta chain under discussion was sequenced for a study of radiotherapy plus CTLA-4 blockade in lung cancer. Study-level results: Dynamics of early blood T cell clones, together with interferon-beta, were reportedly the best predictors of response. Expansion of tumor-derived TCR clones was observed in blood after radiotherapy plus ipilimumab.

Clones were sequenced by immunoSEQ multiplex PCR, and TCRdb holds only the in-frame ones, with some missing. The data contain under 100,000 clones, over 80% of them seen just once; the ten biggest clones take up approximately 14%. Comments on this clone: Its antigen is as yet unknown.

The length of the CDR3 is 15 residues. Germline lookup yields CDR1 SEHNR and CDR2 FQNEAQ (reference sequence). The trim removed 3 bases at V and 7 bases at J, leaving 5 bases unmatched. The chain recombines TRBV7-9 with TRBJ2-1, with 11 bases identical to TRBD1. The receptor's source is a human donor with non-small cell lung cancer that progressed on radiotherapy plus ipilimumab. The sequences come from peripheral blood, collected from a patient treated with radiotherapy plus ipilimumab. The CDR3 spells CASSFGQGALNEQFF. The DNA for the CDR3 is TGTGCCAGCAGCTTCGGACAGGGGGCTCTTAATGAGCAGTTCTTC.